The T cell receptor (beta chain) described here comes from a study of cytomegalovirus exposure and HLA in healthy donors. Germline V gives CDR1 MNHEY, CDR2 SMNVEV (reference sequence). The germline V and J ends were trimmed by 2 bases and 2 bases, with 10 bases remaining between them. The CDR3 runs 14 residues. Sequenced by immunoSEQ multiplex PCR; TCRdb stores in-frame clones only, minus some. This sample has approximately 65,000 clones; around 95% occur once, and the top ten carry over 2%. The sequenced material came from PBMCs. The clonotype was recovered from a man between 18 and 29 years old in good health and CMV-seronegative. This sequence joins TRBV27 and TRBJ2-7; tentative D call: TRBD1 (5 bases). The chain's CDR3 is CASSLTTATYEQYF. The CDR3 nucleotides read TGTGCCAGCAGTTTAACGACAGCGACCTACGAGCAGTACTTC.